The clone carrying this TCR beta chain turned up a few times. The antigen is undetermined. A single record per CDR3 protein comes from TCRdb applying MiXCR to the 5' RACE reads. The data hold hundreds of thousands of distinct CDR3 sequences, with 20% to 30% observed a single time. The sample is drawn from a study of T-cell memory formation after mild COVID-19. Study in general: Largely donor-specific sequence clusters came from a couple of donors. Study-wide results and limits: Among CD4+ contracting clones, most were CM and EM, and CD8+ ones EMRA.

The TCR was taken from an adult woman who had mild COVID-19 (a few samples of this study predate the infection). Cell type and time point are not known. Input material: PBMCs or a T cell subset sorted from them (not recorded which).

The CDR3 nucleotides read TGTGCCAGCAGTTACGCGTACGTGCTTTATGGCTACACCTTC. Translation gives CASSYAYVLYGYTF. The chain combines TRBV6-2 or TRBV6-3 with TRBJ1-2; D not certain. V was trimmed by 2 bases and J by 5 bases, leaving 12 bases between them. CDR1 and CDR2 from the germline V gene are MNHEY and SVGEGT. The CDR3 spans 14 residues.